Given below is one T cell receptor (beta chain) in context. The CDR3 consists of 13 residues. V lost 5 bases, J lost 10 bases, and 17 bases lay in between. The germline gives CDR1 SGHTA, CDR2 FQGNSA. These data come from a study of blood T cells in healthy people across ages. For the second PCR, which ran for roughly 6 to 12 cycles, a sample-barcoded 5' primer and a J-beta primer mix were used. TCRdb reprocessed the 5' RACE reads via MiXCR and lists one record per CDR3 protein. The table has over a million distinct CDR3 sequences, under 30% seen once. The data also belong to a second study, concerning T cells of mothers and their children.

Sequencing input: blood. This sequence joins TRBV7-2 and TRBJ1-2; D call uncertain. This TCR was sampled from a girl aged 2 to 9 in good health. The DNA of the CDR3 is TGTGCCAGCAGCCCCGGGTACCAGAATGACTACACCTTC. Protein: CASSPGYQNDYTF.